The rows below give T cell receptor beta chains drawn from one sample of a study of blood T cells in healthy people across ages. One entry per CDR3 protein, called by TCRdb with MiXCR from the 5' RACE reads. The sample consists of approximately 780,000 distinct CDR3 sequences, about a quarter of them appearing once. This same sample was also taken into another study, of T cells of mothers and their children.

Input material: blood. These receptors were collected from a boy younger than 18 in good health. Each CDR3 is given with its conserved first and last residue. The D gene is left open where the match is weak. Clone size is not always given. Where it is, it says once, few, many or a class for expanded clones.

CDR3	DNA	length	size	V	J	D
CASSFQAGERAGELFF	TGCGCCAGCAGCTTCCAAGCAGGGGAGAGAGCCGGGGAGCTGTTTTTT	16	NA	TRBV5-1	TRBJ2-2	NA
CASSLQDEQFF	TGTGCCAGCAGTTTACAAGATGAGCAGTTCTTC	11	few	TRBV12-3/TRBV12-4	TRBJ2-1	NA
CASSLALSYEQHF	TGTGCCAGCAGCTTGGCGTTATCCTACGAGCAGCACTTC	13	NA	TRBV5-5	TRBJ2-7	NA
CATSRDNGDTEAFF	TGTGCCACCAGCAGAGATAACGGGGACACTGAAGCTTTCTTT	14	few	TRBV15	TRBJ1-1	NA
CASGQVGATNEKLFF	TGTGCCAGTGGACAGGTCGGGGCAACTAATGAAAAACTGTTTTTT	15	NA	TRBV19	TRBJ1-4	TRBD1
CASSQDRGRTYEQYF	TGTGCCAGCAGCCAAGATCGGGGTAGGACCTACGAGCAGTACTTC	15	NA	TRBV3-1	TRBJ2-7	NA
CASSPYTGELFF	TGTGCCAGCAGCCCTTACACCGGGGAGCTGTTTTTT	12	many	TRBV3-1	TRBJ2-2	NA
CSVSRVVSNEQFF	TGCAGCGTTTCACGGGTAGTTTCCAATGAGCAGTTCTTC	13	few	TRBV29-1	TRBJ2-1	NA
CASSFGTGYGYTF	TGTGCCAGCAGTTTTGGGACCGGGTATGGCTACACCTTC	13	many	TRBV12-3/TRBV12-4	TRBJ1-2	NA
CASRGGTAARAQYF	TGTGCCAGCAGGGGAGGGACGGCGGCGAGGGCCCAGTACTTC	14	NA	TRBV12-3/TRBV12-4	TRBJ2-5	TRBD2
CASRGREEKLFF	TGTGCCAGTAGGGGACGCGAAGAAAAACTGTTTTTT	12	NA	TRBV19	TRBJ1-4	NA
CASSQDRVRDNEQFF	TGTGCCAGCAGTCAAGACAGGGTGAGGGACAATGAGCAGTTCTTC	15	few	TRBV7-2	TRBJ2-1	TRBD1
CASSVEVGVGTYNEQFF	TGTGCCAGCAGCGTAGAAGTGGGCGTCGGAACCTACAATGAGCAGTTCTTC	17	NA	TRBV9	TRBJ2-1	NA
CSGEHTNYNEQFF	TGCAGCGGGGAACACACAAATTACAATGAGCAGTTCTTC	13	once	TRBV29-1	TRBJ2-1	NA
CASSETGQLNQPQHF	TGTGCCAGCAGCGAGACGGGACAGCTCAATCAGCCCCAGCATTTT	15	NA	TRBV7-2	TRBJ1-5	TRBD1
CASSPTRQGFDEKLFF	TGTGCCAGCAGCCCTACCCGACAGGGGTTCGATGAAAAACTGTTTTTT	16	NA	TRBV5-5	TRBJ1-4	TRBD1
CASTTSGGPGETQYF	TGTGCCAGCACGACTAGCGGGGGGCCTGGGGAGACCCAGTACTTC	15	NA	TRBV12-3/TRBV12-4	TRBJ2-5	TRBD2
CASSQDPRDNEQFF	TGTGCCAGCAGCCAAGATCCTAGGGACAATGAGCAGTTCTTC	14	NA	TRBV3-1	TRBJ2-1	NA
CASNQINRDGYTF	TGTGCCAGCAACCAAATAAACAGAGATGGCTACACCTTC	13	NA	TRBV7-9	TRBJ1-2	NA
CASSQGALAGDYEQYF	TGTGCCAGCAGCCAAGGCGCTCTAGCGGGGGACTACGAGCAGTACTTC	16	NA	TRBV4-2	TRBJ2-7	TRBD2
CASSPPPGGFYNEQFF	TGTGCCAGTAGTCCACCTCCAGGGGGTTTCTACAATGAGCAGTTCTTC	16	few	TRBV19	TRBJ2-1	TRBD1
CAGSRRLAGHNEQFF	TGTGCCGGCAGCCGTCGACTAGCGGGGCACAATGAGCAGTTCTTC	15	few	TRBV11-2	TRBJ2-1	TRBD2
CASREGTGYQPQHF	TGTGCCAGCAGGGAAGGGACGGGATATCAGCCCCAGCATTTT	14	NA	TRBV12-3/TRBV12-4	TRBJ1-5	NA
CSVESPAPGYEQYF	TGCAGCGTTGAGTCTCCAGCCCCGGGCTACGAGCAGTACTTC	14	few	TRBV29-1	TRBJ2-7	NA
CASNRDNGELFF	TGCGCCAGCAACCGGGATAACGGGGAGCTGTTTTTT	12	NA	TRBV5-1	TRBJ2-2	NA
CASSQVTDGELFF	TGCGCCAGCAGCCAAGTAACGGACGGGGAGCTGTTTTTT	13	NA	TRBV4-1	TRBJ2-2	NA
CASSRQSLTEKLFF	TGTGCCAGCAGTCGACAGTCTTTGACGGAAAAACTGTTTTTT	14	NA	TRBV6-1	TRBJ1-4	NA
CALRTLNSYEQYF	TGTGCCCTGAGGACACTCAACTCCTACGAGCAGTACTTC	13	NA	TRBV10-3	TRBJ2-7	NA
CASSAQSERSTDTQYF	TGCGCCAGCAGCGCCCAATCGGAGCGGTCCACAGATACGCAGTATTTT	16	NA	TRBV5-1	TRBJ2-3	NA